Presented here are 5 T cell receptor beta chains from one specimen sequenced in a study of blood T cell repertoires in COVID-19. Repertoires were generated with immunoSEQ multiplex PCR, while TCRdb's copy carries only in-frame clones and drops some. The sample has approximately 240,000 clones, 88% seen once. The material sequenced was peripheral blood. The receptors were gathered from a woman aged 40 to 50 who had recovered from COVID-19.

This clone was observed a single time. The rearrangement links TRBV19 to TRBJ2-1; the match to TRBD2 covers 14 bases. Germline V gene sequence: CDR1 LNHDA, CDR2 SQIVND (reference sequence). The CDR3 is 20 amino acids. Trimming at V came to 3 bases and at J to 5 bases, leaving 15 bases not matched to a gene. CDR3 protein: CASSIRRLAGGRVGHNEQFF. DNA of the CDR3: TGTGCCAGTAGTATCCGTAGACTAGCGGGAGGGCGAGTGGGCCACAATGAGCAGTTCTTC.

V usage is TRBV19 and J usage is TRBJ2-7; D is unresolved. The germline V and J ends were trimmed by 0 bases and 0 bases, with 12 bases remaining between them. The CDR3 runs 16 residues. The germline CDR1 and CDR2 sequences are LNHDA and SQIVND (reference sequence). The CDR3 loop is CASSIDAEWASYEQYF. The DNA of the CDR3 is TGTGCCAGTAGTATAGATGCAGAATGGGCCTCCTACGAGCAGTACTTC.

This clone was seen just once. The chain links TRBV10-3 to TRBJ2-1; possibly TRBD2 for D (6 bases). Trimming stripped 3 bases from V and 7 bases from J, with 19 bases between. The length of the CDR3 is 16 residues. CDR1 and CDR2 (germline): ENHRY, SYGVKD. The CDR3 DNA reads TGTGCCATCAGTGAAAGCTCGGGACTTCAAGGGAATGAGCAGTTCTTC. This gives the protein CAISESSGLQGNEQFF.

The chain combines TRBV28 with TRBJ2-7; 8 nucleotides agree with TRBD2. V gave up 5 bases and J gave up 5 bases; unmatched junction bases: 11. The CDR3 has 15 amino acids. Germline V lookup: CDR1 MDHEN, CDR2 SYDVKM. The CDR3 protein is CASSPQGLDLHEQYF. As DNA, the CDR3 is TGTGCCAGCAGTCCACAGGGACTAGATCTCCACGAGCAGTACTTC. Supplemented by reference TRBV28 and TRBJ2-7, the full variable domain reads DVKVTQSSRYLVKRTGEKVFLECVQDMDHENMFWYRQDPGLGLRLIYFSYDVKMKEKGDIPEGYSVSREKKERFSLILESASTNQTSMYLCASSPQGLDLHEQYFGPGTRLTVT.

In nucleotides, the CDR3 is TGTGCCAGCAGCGAGACCAATCGAGCCAACAGGGGGCAAAGGGCCGGGGAGCTGTTTTTT. Its protein is CASSETNRANRGQRAGELFF. The chain uses TRBV3-1 (or the pseudogene TRBV3-2) and TRBJ2-2, with 9 bases that match TRBD1. CDR1 is LGHDT, CDR2 YNNKEL, per germline (reference sequence). The CDR3 covers 20 residues. Germline trimming cut 5 bases from V and 6 bases from J; bases unmatched to any gene: 22.